This TCR beta chain was identified during a study of Graves' ophthalmopathy and Graves' hyperthyroidism. The length of the CDR3 is 15 residues. Germline V CDR1 and CDR2: SQVTM, ANQGSEA. Trimming shortened V by 0 bases and J by 2 bases, and 12 bases separated the two germline ends. This clonotype was recorded once. TCR beta CDR3 regions were amplified from RNA transcripts. First-round RT-PCR relied on HTBI primers, and a second-round multiplex PCR came next. TCRdb independently ran MiXCR on the multiplex PCR reads; one entry per CDR3 protein. The sample consists of about 590,000 distinct CDR3 sequences, 35% to 40% of them appearing once.

The sequenced material came from peripheral blood or thyroid tissue (not recorded which). The receptor's source is an adult man with Graves' hyperthyroidism. J is TRBJ2-3 and V is TRBV29-1; D gene ambiguous. The CDR3 DNA reads as TGCAGCGTTGAAGAACTTTACATAAACACAGATACGCAGTATTTT. It is translated as CSVEELYINTDTQYF.